Listed here are 31 T cell receptor beta chains from one sample, sequenced in a study of shared clonotypes between healthy human individuals. Using immunoSEQ multiplex PCR, the repertoire was profiled, and TCRdb retains in-frame clones only, with some absent. The sample includes some 900,000 clones, 70% to 85% of them seen just once. The specimen sequenced was memory CD4+ T cells sorted from blood. Subset denoted: CD45RA-negative fraction. Receptor source: a man between 18 and 29 years old in good health.

The chain links TRBV7-9 to TRBJ2-5, with D hard to call. CDR1 is SEHNR and CDR2 is FQNEAQ in the germline V gene (reference sequence). This CDR3 contains 15 residues. V dropped 4 bases and J dropped 1 base, with 13 bases sitting between them. CDR3 in amino acids: CASSSWLRVQETQYF. Here the CDR3 DNA reads TGTGCCAGCAGCTCGTGGTTACGGGTCCAAGAGACCCAGTACTTC. The variable domain in full, completed from reference TRBV7-9 and TRBJ2-5, reads DTGVSQNPRHKITKRGQNVTFRCDPISEHNRLYWYRQTLGQGPEFLTYFQNEAQLEKSRLLSDRFSAERPKGSFSTLEIQRTEQGDSAMYLCASSSWLRVQETQYFGPGTRLLVL.

This rearrangement joins TRBV7-8 to TRBJ2-7, with TRBD1 identical over 9 bases. From germline, CDR1 is SGHVS and CDR2 FQNEAQ. V lost 10 bases to trimming and J lost 1 base; unmatched junction nucleotides: 8. The CDR3 is 14 amino acids. The CDR3 DNA reads TGTGCCACTTCGGGGGACAGGGCATCCTACGAGCAGTACTTC. This encodes CATSGDRASYEQYF.

The gene calls are TRBV2 and TRBJ1-6; TRBD1 matches 9 bases. CDR3 length: 15 amino acids. The V gene end was trimmed by 5 bases and the J gene end by 7 bases; junction bases not matched to a gene: 6. Germline V gene data show CDR1 as SNHLY and CDR2 as FYNNEI. The DNA for the CDR3 is TGTGCCAGCAGTTTCAACGGACAGGGGAATTCACCCCTCCACTTT. Its protein is CASSFNGQGNSPLHF.

Only a few counts were recorded for this clone. V is TRBV7-2 and J is TRBJ2-3; D is unclear. The V gene lost 0 bases and the J gene lost 5 bases, with 3 bases spanning the gap. Germline lookup yields CDR1 SGHTA and CDR2 FQGNSA. The CDR3 extends over 12 amino acids. CDR3 sequence: CASSLARDTQYF. The CDR3 DNA reads as TGTGCCAGCAGCTTAGCGAGAGATACGCAGTATTTT.

As concerns this clone: Additional DNA sequences in this sample encode the identical CDR3. This rearrangement joins TRBV5-1 to TRBJ1-4; D gene unclear. The CDR3 covers 13 residues. The V and J ends lost 0 bases and 8 bases respectively, with 8 bases between them. Germline CDR1 is SGHRS and CDR2 is YFSETQ. The CDR3 protein is CASSLAASEKLFF. The CDR3 DNA sequence: TGCGCCAGCAGCTTGGCCGCGTCCGAAAAACTGTTTTTT. The whole variable domain, remainder taken from reference TRBV5-1 and TRBJ1-4, is KAGVTQTPRYLIKTRGQQVTLSCSPISGHRSVSWYQQTPGQGLQFLFEYFSETQRNKGNFPGRFSGRQFSNSRSEMNVSTLELGDSALYLCASSLAASEKLFFGSGTQLSVL.

Comments on this clone: Other DNA sequences in this specimen translate into the identical CDR3. The chain carries TRBV7-2 and TRBJ2-1; D gene ambiguous. This CDR3 is built from 12 residues. Per germline, CDR1 SGHTA and CDR2 FQGNSA. V was clipped by 2 bases and J by 7 bases, with 6 bases between them. As DNA, the CDR3 is TGTGCCAGCAGCTTAACTGGGAATGAGCAGTTCTTC. Encoded protein: CASSLTGNEQFF.

The J gene is TRBJ1-3, the V gene TRBV5-1; D remains ambiguous. There are 14 residues in the CDR3. Per the germline V gene, CDR1 is SGHRS and CDR2 is YFSETQ. Deletions cut 7 bases from V and 0 bases from J, with 11 bases between. The CDR3 protein is CASAPGSSGNTIYF. As DNA, the CDR3 is TGCGCCAGCGCCCCGGGGAGCTCTGGAAACACCATATATTTT.

This chain links TRBV27 with TRBJ1-6; TRBD1 is a possible D gene (6 bases). In germline, CDR1 is MNHEY, CDR2 SMNVEV (reference sequence). Trimming shortened V by 3 bases and J by 10 bases, and 13 bases separated the two germline ends. CDR3 length equals 14 residues. Here the CDR3 reads CASSFQGQGSPLHF. The DNA of the CDR3 is TGTGCCAGCAGTTTCCAGGGGCAGGGCTCACCCCTCCACTTT.

This clone came up a few times. The gene calls are TRBV6-6 and TRBJ2-3; D not resolved. This CDR3 comprises 13 residues. V shed 2 bases and J shed 4 bases, with 7 bases lying between them. Germline V lookup: CDR1 MNHNY, CDR2 SVGAGI (reference sequence). The CDR3 DNA reads TGTGCCAGCAGTTACCCCCCCCCAGATACGCAGTATTTT. Protein sequence: CASSYPPPDTQYF.

This chain links TRBV7-3 with TRBJ2-3; TRBD1 or TRBD2 may be the D gene (5 bases each). V shed 8 bases and J shed 4 bases, with 16 bases lying between them. The CDR3 runs to 14 residues. CDR1 is SGHTA, CDR2 FQGTGA, per germline. The CDR3 reads CASSRDPSSDTQYF. CDR3 DNA: TGTGCCAGCTCCAGGGACCCTAGCTCAGATACGCAGTATTTT.

The genes are TRBV7-2 and TRBJ1-5, with 7 positions matching TRBD1. The CDR3 length is 15 residues. The V and J ends lost 5 bases and 0 bases, in that order; junction bases with no gene match: 4. From germline, CDR1 is SGHTA and CDR2 FQGNSA. The DNA for the CDR3 is TGTGCCAGCAGCCCAGGGGGGGGTAGCAATCAGCCCCAGCATTTT. Amino acids: CASSPGGGSNQPQHF.

A few counts support this clone. The V call is TRBV5-8, the J call TRBJ2-1, with unresolved D. V was trimmed by 5 bases and J by 5 bases, leaving 8 bases between them. CDR1 and CDR2 (germline): SGHTS, YDEGEE. The CDR3 is made up of 12 amino acids. CDR3 amino acids: CASRNRNNEQFF. The CDR3 bases are TGTGCCAGCAGAAACCGAAACAATGAGCAGTTCTTC.

The rearrangement links TRBV19 to TRBJ1-6, with 10 positions matching TRBD1. This CDR3 region has 18 residues. The V segment lost 5 bases and the J segment 10 bases; nucleotides outside the gene matches: 17. Germline V gene data show CDR1 as LNHDA and CDR2 as SQIVND (reference sequence). CDR3 residues: CASSARDRGSGISSPLHF. CDR3 DNA sequence: TGTGCCAGTAGTGCCCGGGACAGGGGTTCCGGAATTAGCTCACCCCTCCACTTT.

The chain combines TRBV7-2 with TRBJ1-2, with D unclear. This CDR3 has 15 amino acids. V lost 1 base to trimming and J lost 6 bases, with 15 bases between them. CDR1 is SGHTA, CDR2 FQGNSA, per germline. The CDR3 region is CASSLGHLRLDGYTF. Here the CDR3 DNA reads TGTGCCAGCAGCTTAGGACATCTGAGACTTGATGGCTACACCTTC. The full variable domain, rest sourced from reference TRBV7-2 and TRBJ1-2, is GAGVSQSPSNKVTEKGKDVELRCDPISGHTALYWYRQSLGQGLEFLIYFQGNSAPDKSGLPSDRFSAERTGGSVSTLTIQRTQQEDSAVYLCASSLGHLRLDGYTFGSGTRLTVV.

V usage is TRBV6-5 and J usage is TRBJ2-7; unclear D gene. Germline V lookup: CDR1 MNHEY, CDR2 SVGAGI. There are 15 residues in the CDR3. Trimming left V 0 bases short and J 2 bases short, with 11 bases between. In DNA form, the CDR3 reads TGTGCCAGCAGTTACTCGACGGCCGGAGCCTACGAGCAGTACTTC. It codes for CASSYSTAGAYEQYF.

This clone has just one count. In the same sample, other DNA sequences code for this CDR3. V gene TRBV5-1 combines with J gene TRBJ2-1; no reliable D call. This CDR3 spans 14 amino acids. V lost 1 base to trimming and J lost 4 bases, with 9 bases between them. The V gene's germline CDR1 is SGHRS and CDR2 YFSETQ. Here the CDR3 reads CASSLRDSYNEQFF. Here the CDR3 DNA reads TGCGCCAGCAGCTTGCGAGACTCATACAATGAGCAGTTCTTC.

This clone was counted only a few times. V gene TRBV7-6 combines with J gene TRBJ2-3, with TRBD2 matching over 8 bases. The CDR3 consists of 15 residues. The J segment lost 2 bases and the V segment lost 7 bases, leaving 8 bases of the junction unmatched. CDR1 is SGHVS and CDR2 is FNYEAQ in the germline V gene. The chain's CDR3 is CASTPGLEYTDTQYF. DNA of the CDR3: TGTGCCAGCACCCCGGGACTAGAATACACAGATACGCAGTATTTT.

V and J are TRBV30 and TRBJ1-3; D not certain. V lost 2 bases, J lost 5 bases, and 19 bases lay in between. The germline V gene has CDR1 GTSNPN and CDR2 SVGIG (reference sequence). The length of the CDR3 is 16 residues. The CDR3 region is CAWSSPRWRDRNTIYF. The CDR3 DNA follows: TGTGCCTGGAGTAGCCCCCGATGGAGGGATAGAAACACCATATATTTT.

The CDR3 DNA reads TGTGCCAGCAGTTTAGCCGGGACCGATCCCTACGAGCAGTACTTC. Its translation: CASSLAGTDPYEQYF. The chain uses TRBV27 and TRBJ2-7, with D tentatively TRBD1 or TRBD2 (5 bases each). The CDR3 is 15 amino acids. Germline lookup yields CDR1 MNHEY and CDR2 SMNVEV (reference sequence). V lost 2 bases and J 2 bases, leaving 13 bases between the germline ends.

The J gene is TRBJ1-1, the V gene TRBV5-1, with 7 bases lining up with TRBD1. Germline CDR1 is SGHRS and CDR2 is YFSETQ. The trim removed 4 bases at V and 5 bases at J, leaving 5 bases unmatched. The CDR3 runs 13 residues. The CDR3 is CASSTGTATEAFF. In DNA form, the CDR3 reads TGCGCCAGCAGCACCGGGACAGCAACTGAAGCTTTCTTT.

The chain is built from TRBV25-1 and TRBJ1-2; perhaps TRBD1 as D (6 bases). V gave up 8 bases and J gave up 2 bases, with 9 bases separating them. CDR1 MGHDK and CDR2 SYGVNS come from the germline V gene. CDR3 length: 12 amino acids. Here the CDR3 reads CASRTANYGYTF. In DNA, the CDR3 is TGTGCCAGCCGGACAGCGAACTATGGCTACACCTTC.

This chain joins TRBV18 and TRBJ1-1; maybe TRBD1 (5 bases). Trimming shortened V by 4 bases and J by 3 bases, and 15 bases separated the two germline ends. The CDR3 has 15 amino acids. Germline values: CDR1 KGHSH, CDR2 LQKENI. In DNA form, the CDR3 reads TGTGCCAGCTCACTACTCCGGACACCCGACACTGAAGCTTTCTTT. This translates into CASSLLRTPDTEAFF.

The chain has TRBV7-3 and TRBJ2-1, with D possibly TRBD2 on 5 matching bases. Trimming removed 5 bases at V and 8 bases at J, with 10 bases between. This CDR3 has 12 amino acids. Germline loops: CDR1 SGHTA, CDR2 FQGTGA. For the CDR3, the DNA is TGTGCCAGCAGCCCGTACGGGGATGAGCAGTTCTTC. Translating gives CASSPYGDEQFF.

This clone was detected only once. V usage is TRBV7-2 and J usage is TRBJ2-1; 8 bases align to TRBD2. Trimming took 0 bases from V and 0 from J; bases not matched to a gene: 4. This CDR3 comprises 17 residues. Per germline, CDR1 SGHTA and CDR2 FQGNSA. CDR3 amino acids: CASSLAHSGISYNEQFF. The CDR3 nucleotides are TGTGCCAGCAGCTTAGCGCATAGCGGGATCTCCTACAATGAGCAGTTCTTC.

The gene calls are TRBV7-9 and TRBJ2-3; D might be TRBD1 or TRBD2, each matching 5 bases. Germline V gene sequence: CDR1 SEHNR, CDR2 FQNEAQ (reference sequence). This CDR3 has 14 amino acids. Deletions cut 3 bases from V and 4 bases from J, with 11 bases between. This chain's CDR3 is CASSFFGAADTQYF. In DNA form, the CDR3 reads TGTGCCAGCAGCTTCTTCGGGGCCGCAGATACGCAGTATTTT. The full variable domain, its missing parts supplied by reference TRBV7-9 and TRBJ2-3, is DTGVSQNPRHKITKRGQNVTFRCDPISEHNRLYWYRQTLGQGPEFLTYFQNEAQLEKSRLLSDRFSAERPKGSFSTLEIQRTEQGDSAMYLCASSFFGAADTQYFGPGTRLTVL.

CDR3: CASSQAGGRVQQPQHF. CDR3 DNA: TGTGCCAGCAGCCAAGCAGGGGGCAGGGTGCAGCAGCCCCAGCATTTT. The V call is TRBV4-2, the J call TRBJ1-5; 8 nucleotides agree with TRBD1. Trimming cost V 1 base and J 7 bases; bases outside gene matches: 9. This CDR3 region has 16 residues. Per the germline V gene, CDR1 is LGHNA and CDR2 is YNFKEQ.

The chain couples TRBV30 to TRBJ2-1; 11 bases map to TRBD2. The V gene's germline CDR1 is GTSNPN and CDR2 SVGIG (reference sequence). Trimming cost V 3 bases and J 9 bases; bases outside gene matches: 7. The CDR3 consists of 14 residues. The CDR3 DNA is TGTGCCTGGAGACTAGCGGGAGCAATTTCTGAGCAGTTCTTC. This codes for CAWRLAGAISEQFF.

About this clone itself: A single base separates this from a much larger clone, so it may be a read error. Other DNA variants within this sample encode the same CDR3. The chain combines TRBV11-2 with TRBJ2-7; no firm D call. CDR3 length: 13 residues. Germline V gene sequence: CDR1 SGHAT, CDR2 FQNNGV. Trimming took 1 base from V and 2 from J, leaving 6 bases between them. Here the CDR3 reads CASSLGLAYEQYF. CDR3 nucleotides: TGTGCCAGCAGCTTAGGGCTAGCCTACGAGCAGTACTTC. Full variable domain (outside the CDR3, taken from reference TRBV11-2 and TRBJ2-7): EAGVAQSPRYKIIEKRQSVAFWCNPISGHATLYWYQQILGQGPKLLIQFQNNGVVDDSQLPKDRFSAERLKGVDSTLKIQPAKLEDSAVYLCASSLGLAYEQYFGPGTRLTVT.

Here the CDR3 DNA reads TGTGCCAGCAGCGTAGGGGGAGGAGCGGGAGGGGAGACCCAGTACTTC. Amino acids: CASSVGGGAGGETQYF. This sequence joins TRBV9 and TRBJ2-5; TRBD2 agrees at 10 bases. Looked up from germline, CDR1 is SGDLS and CDR2 is YYNGEE. The CDR3 is 16 amino acids. V dropped 0 bases and J dropped 5; count of bases not matched to a gene: 7. Complete variable domain (other parts from reference TRBV9 and TRBJ2-5): DSGVTQTPKHLITATGQRVTLRCSPRSGDLSVYWYQQSLDQGLQFLIQYYNGEERAKGNILERFSAQQFPDLHSELNLSSLELGDSALYFCASSVGGGAGGETQYFGPGTRLLVL.

The gene calls are TRBV5-1 and TRBJ1-2; no definite D call. The V gene lost 1 base and the J gene lost 2 bases, with 15 bases spanning the gap. Germline lookup yields CDR1 SGHRS and CDR2 YFSETQ. The length of the CDR3 is 16 residues. The CDR3: CASSLSPVRGNYGYTF. CDR3 bases: TGCGCCAGCAGCTTGTCCCCGGTACGAGGGAACTATGGCTACACCTTC. Full variable domain (missing parts from reference TRBV5-1 and TRBJ1-2): KAGVTQTPRYLIKTRGQQVTLSCSPISGHRSVSWYQQTPGQGLQFLFEYFSETQRNKGNFPGRFSGRQFSNSRSEMNVSTLELGDSALYLCASSLSPVRGNYGYTFGSGTRLTVV.

V is TRBV5-1 and J is TRBJ1-5; D call uncertain. The V gene lost 4 bases and the J gene lost 5 bases, with 10 bases spanning the gap. The germline V gene encodes CDR1 SGHRS and CDR2 YFSETQ. There are 13 residues in the CDR3. This chain's CDR3 is CASSPNYDQPQHF. As DNA, the CDR3 is TGCGCCAGCAGCCCAAACTACGATCAGCCCCAGCATTTT.